These 4 T cell receptor beta chains share one sample of origin, sequenced in a study of cytomegalovirus exposure and HLA in healthy donors. PCR amplification relied on 60 Vbeta primers (plus 13 Jbeta primers). Measured with immunoSEQ multiplex PCR; TCRdb has only the in-frame clones, and not every one. The table has about 100,000 clones, about three quarters seen once. The source material was PBMCs. These receptors came from a man aged 40-49 years in good health and CMV-seropositive.

The chain uses TRBV6-5 and TRBJ2-5; 10 bases agree with TRBD2. TRBJ2-7 explains the end of the DNA better; the J call may be wrong. The CDR3 is made up of 15 amino acids. CDR1 is MNHEY, CDR2 SVGAGI, per germline. CDR3 protein: CASSYTASGRNEQYF. The CDR3 region has the DNA TGTGCCAGCAGTTACACGGCTAGCGGGAGAAACGAGCAGTACTTC.

The V call is TRBV5-1, the J call TRBJ1-3, with D perhaps TRBD1 (6 bases). The germline V gene has CDR1 SGHRS and CDR2 YFSETQ. This CDR3 contains 16 residues. Trimming removed 1 base from V and 0 bases from J, with 11 bases in between. The CDR3 here is CASSLQGSFSGNTIYF. As DNA, the CDR3 is TGCGCCAGCAGCTTGCAGGGGTCCTTCTCTGGAAACACCATATATTTT. Combining the CDR3 with reference TRBV5-1 and TRBJ1-3 gives the whole variable domain KAGVTQTPRYLIKTRGQQVTLSCSPISGHRSVSWYQQTPGQGLQFLFEYFSETQRNKGNFPGRFSGRQFSNSRSEMNVSTLELGDSALYLCASSLQGSFSGNTIYFGEGSWLTVV.

Comment on this clone: Distinct nucleotide sequences in the sample also encode this CDR3. The chain carries TRBV5-1 and TRBJ2-4; D remains ambiguous. The CDR3 covers 15 residues. V was trimmed by 0 bases and J by 0 bases, leaving 7 bases between them. In germline, CDR1 is SGHRS, CDR2 YFSETQ. CDR3 region: CASSLDGLAKNIQYF. CDR3 in DNA: TGCGCCAGCAGCTTGGACGGGTTAGCCAAAAACATTCAGTACTTC.

The chain combines TRBV9 with TRBJ1-4; maybe TRBD1 (5 bases). This CDR3 comprises 15 residues. Trimming cost V 0 bases and J 8 bases, with 14 bases left between them. Germline V lookup: CDR1 SGDLS, CDR2 YYNGEE. DNA for the CDR3: TGTGCCAGCAGCGTAGGTGTGACAGCAATGGAAAAACTGTTTTTT. Translating gives CASSVGVTAMEKLFF. Filled out from reference TRBV9 and TRBJ1-4, the complete variable domain reads DSGVTQTPKHLITATGQRVTLRCSPRSGDLSVYWYQQSLDQGLQFLIQYYNGEERAKGNILERFSAQQFPDLHSELNLSSLELGDSALYFCASSVGVTAMEKLFFGSGTQLSVL.